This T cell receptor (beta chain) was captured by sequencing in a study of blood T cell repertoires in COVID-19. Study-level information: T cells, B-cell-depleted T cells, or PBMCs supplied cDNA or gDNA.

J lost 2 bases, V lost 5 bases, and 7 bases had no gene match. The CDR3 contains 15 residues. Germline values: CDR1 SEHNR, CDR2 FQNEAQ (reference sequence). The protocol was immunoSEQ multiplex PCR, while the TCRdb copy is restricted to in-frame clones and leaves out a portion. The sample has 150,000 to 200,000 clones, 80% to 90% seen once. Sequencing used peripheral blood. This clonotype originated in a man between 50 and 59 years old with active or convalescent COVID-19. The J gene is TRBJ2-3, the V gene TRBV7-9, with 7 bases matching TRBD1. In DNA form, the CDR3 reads TGTGCCAGCAGCCCCACCGGGACAGTCACAGATACGCAGTATTTT. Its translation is CASSPTGTVTDTQYF.